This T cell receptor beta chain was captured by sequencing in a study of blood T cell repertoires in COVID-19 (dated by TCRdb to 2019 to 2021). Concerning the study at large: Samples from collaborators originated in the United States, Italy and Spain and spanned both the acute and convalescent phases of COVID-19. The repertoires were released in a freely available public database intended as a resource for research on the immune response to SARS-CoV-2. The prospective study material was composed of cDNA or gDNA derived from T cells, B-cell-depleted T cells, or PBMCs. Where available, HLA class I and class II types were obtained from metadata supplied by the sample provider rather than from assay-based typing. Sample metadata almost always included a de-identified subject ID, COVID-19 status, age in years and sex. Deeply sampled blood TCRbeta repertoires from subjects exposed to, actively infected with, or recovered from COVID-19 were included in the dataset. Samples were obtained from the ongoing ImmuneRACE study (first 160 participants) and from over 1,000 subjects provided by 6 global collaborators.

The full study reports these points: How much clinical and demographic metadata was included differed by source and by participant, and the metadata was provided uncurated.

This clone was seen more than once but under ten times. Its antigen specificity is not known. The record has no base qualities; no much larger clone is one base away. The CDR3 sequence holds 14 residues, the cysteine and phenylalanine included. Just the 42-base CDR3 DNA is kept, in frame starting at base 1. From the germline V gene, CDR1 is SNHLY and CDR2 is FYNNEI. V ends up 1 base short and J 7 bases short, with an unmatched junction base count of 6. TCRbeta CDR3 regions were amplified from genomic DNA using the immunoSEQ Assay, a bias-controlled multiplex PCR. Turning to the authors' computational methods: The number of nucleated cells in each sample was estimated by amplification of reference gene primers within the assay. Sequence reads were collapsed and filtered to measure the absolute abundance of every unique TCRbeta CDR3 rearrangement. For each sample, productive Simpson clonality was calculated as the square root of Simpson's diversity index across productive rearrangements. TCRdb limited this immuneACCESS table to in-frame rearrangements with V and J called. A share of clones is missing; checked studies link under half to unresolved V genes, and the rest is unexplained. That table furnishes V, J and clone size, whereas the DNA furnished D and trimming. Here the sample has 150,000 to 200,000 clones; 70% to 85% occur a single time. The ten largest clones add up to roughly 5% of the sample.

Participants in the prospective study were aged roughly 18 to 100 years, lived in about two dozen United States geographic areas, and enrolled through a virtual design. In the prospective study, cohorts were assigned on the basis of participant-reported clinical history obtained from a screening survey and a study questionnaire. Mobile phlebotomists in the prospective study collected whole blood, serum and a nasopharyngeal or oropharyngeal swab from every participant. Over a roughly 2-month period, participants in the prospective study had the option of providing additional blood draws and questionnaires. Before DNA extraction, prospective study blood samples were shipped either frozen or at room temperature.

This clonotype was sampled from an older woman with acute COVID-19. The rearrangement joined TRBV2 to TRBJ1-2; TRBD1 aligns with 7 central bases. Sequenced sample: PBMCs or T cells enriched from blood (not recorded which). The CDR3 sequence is CASSEERGRGGYTF. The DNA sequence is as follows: TGTGCCAGCAGTGAAGAAAGGGGGCGAGGTGGCTACACCTTC.